This entry lists 22 T cell receptor beta chains sequenced from one sample in a study of T cell responses to AZD1222 COVID-19 vaccine. Generated by immunoSEQ multiplex PCR, the TCRdb table keeps only in-frame clones and is missing some. The sample lists about 180,000 clones, 85% to 95% occurring once. Specimen: peripheral blood, collected 28 days after the second dose of the MenACWY control vaccine. The receptors derive from an adult who received the MenACWY meningococcal vaccine as a control.

This chain joins TRBV9 and TRBJ2-3; D remains unclear. Germline V CDR1 and CDR2: SGDLS, YYNGEE. Trimming removed 0 bases at V and 2 bases at J, with 4 bases between. The CDR3 length is 13 residues. The CDR3 spells CASSVGITDTQYF. The CDR3 DNA reads TGTGCCAGCAGCGTAGGTATCACAGATACGCAGTATTTT.

This clone is a singleton in its sample. The chain employs TRBV2 and TRBJ1-3, with D tentatively TRBD1 (5 bases). Trimming took off 8 bases at V and 4 bases at J, with 15 bases between the two ends. Germline V gene sequence: CDR1 SNHLY, CDR2 FYNNEI. This CDR3 is 14 amino acids long. The chain's CDR3 is CASGTKGVGNTIYF. The DNA for the CDR3 is TGTGCCAGCGGCACGAAAGGGGTCGGAAACACCATATATTTT.

This sequence joins TRBV5-1 and TRBJ2-1, with D possibly TRBD1 on 5 matching bases. V gave up 0 bases and J gave up 6 bases, with 19 bases separating them. Germline V gene data show CDR1 as SGHRS and CDR2 as YFSETQ. The CDR3 is made up of 17 amino acids. This CDR3 reads CASSLEKGPPQINEQFF. The CDR3 nucleotides read TGCGCCAGCAGCTTGGAGAAGGGGCCGCCGCAGATCAATGAGCAGTTCTTC.

The rearrangement links TRBV4-1 to TRBJ1-2; D is unresolved. V was pared by 1 base and J by 3 bases, with 15 bases between. Germline CDR1 MGHRA, CDR2 YSYEKL. The CDR3 length is 16 residues. The CDR3 region is CASSQGFVGNDYGYTF. CDR3 nucleotides: TGCGCCAGCAGCCAAGGATTTGTAGGGAATGACTATGGCTACACCTTC.

V gene TRBV3-1 (or the pseudogene TRBV3-2) combines with J gene TRBJ1-2; maybe TRBD1 (5 bases). The CDR3 contains 14 residues. Trimming took off 3 bases at V and 8 bases at J, with 16 bases between the two ends. CDR1 and CDR2 from the germline V gene are LGHDT and YNNKEL (reference sequence). The CDR3 loop is CASSHLIQGRGYTF. The CDR3 DNA reads as TGTGCCAGCAGCCATCTTATCCAGGGTCGGGGCTACACCTTC.

This clone was observed a few times. This chain connects TRBV28 to TRBJ1-2; 8 bases are a match to TRBD1. The V gene end was trimmed by 8 bases and the J gene end by 4 bases; junction bases not matched to a gene: 3. The CDR3 runs to 12 residues. Germline CDR1 and CDR2: MDHEN and SYDVKM. The DNA for the CDR3 is TGTGCCAGCGGGACAGGATCCTATGGCTACACCTTC. As protein: CASGTGSYGYTF.

The V call is TRBV3-1 (or the pseudogene TRBV3-2), the J call TRBJ2-1, with 15 positions matching TRBD2. Looked up from germline, CDR1 is LGHDT and CDR2 is YNNKEL (reference sequence). V was clipped by 2 bases and J by 4 bases; unmatched bases: 9. The CDR3 has 19 amino acids. The CDR3 sequence is CASSQPGLAGGRQYNEQFF. The CDR3 coding sequence is TGTGCCAGCAGCCAACCCGGACTAGCGGGGGGGCGGCAATACAATGAGCAGTTCTTC.

The gene calls are TRBV5-4 and TRBJ1-1; 8 bases align to TRBD1. Germline V gene lookup returns CDR1 SGHNT and CDR2 YYREEE (reference sequence). This CDR3 contains 18 residues. V shed 4 bases, J shed 4 bases, and the junction held 18 bases outside the gene matches. The CDR3 DNA is TGTGCCAGCAGCCCGGGATCCTCGACAGGGGCTGTGGGCACTGAAGCTTTCTTT. It yields the protein CASSPGSSTGAVGTEAFF.

The chain employs TRBV10-1 and TRBJ1-1; maybe TRBD1 (5 bases). This CDR3 region has 15 residues. Germline CDR1 is WNHNN and CDR2 is SYGVQD (reference sequence). Between the trimmed V and J ends, which lost 0 bases and 1 base, there was a span of 9 bases. The chain's CDR3 is CASSESFQGNTEAFF. The CDR3 coding sequence is TGCGCCAGCAGTGAGTCATTCCAGGGGAACACTGAAGCTTTCTTT.

The chain couples TRBV5-6 to TRBJ2-1; D remains unclear. Germline assignment: CDR1 SGHDT and CDR2 YYEEEE. With 4 bases removed from V and 3 bases from J, the gap between germline ends came to 5 bases. The CDR3 has 12 residues. For the CDR3, the DNA is TGTGCCAGCAGCGCTCGCTACAATGAGCAGTTCTTC. Amino acids: CASSARYNEQFF.

This clone showed up just once. The gene calls are TRBV11-2 and TRBJ2-1; no reliable D call. In germline, CDR1 is SGHAT, CDR2 FQNNGV. The CDR3 extends over 15 amino acids. The V and J ends lost 0 bases and 4 bases respectively, with 10 bases between them. CDR3 in amino acids: CASSLEGNGYNEQFF. CDR3 sequence (DNA): TGTGCCAGCAGCTTAGAAGGTAATGGGTACAATGAGCAGTTCTTC.

This sequence joins TRBV7-3 and TRBJ1-1; 9 positions agree with TRBD1. Germline V gene lookup returns CDR1 SGHTA and CDR2 FQGTGA. V gave up 0 bases and J gave up 5 bases; unmatched junction bases: 10. CDR3 length equals 17 residues. The chain's CDR3 is CASSLTGRGQGWTEAFF. The CDR3 DNA reads TGTGCCAGCAGCTTAACAGGGAGAGGACAGGGGTGGACTGAAGCTTTCTTT. Full variable domain (outside the CDR3, taken from reference TRBV7-3 and TRBJ1-1): GAGVSQTPSNKVTEKGKYVELRCDPISGHTALYWYRQSLGQGPEFLIYFQGTGAADDSGLPNDRFFAVRPEGSVSTLKIQRTERGDSAVYLCASSLTGRGQGWTEAFFGQGTRLTVV.

This chain joins TRBV6-5 and TRBJ1-4; TRBD1 matches at 8 bases. Germline CDR1 and CDR2: MNHEY and SVGAGI. V lost 8 bases, J lost 8 bases, and 13 bases stayed unmatched. The CDR3 loop spans 15 amino acids. The CDR3 reads CASQRTGTGGEKLFF. The CDR3 DNA reads as TGTGCCAGCCAGCGGACAGGGACGGGGGGAGAAAAACTGTTTTTT.

The chain carries TRBV10-3 and TRBJ1-6; 7 nucleotides agree with TRBD1. V dropped 6 bases and J dropped 5; count of bases not matched to a gene: 7. CDR3 length: 15 residues. Germline values: CDR1 ENHRY, CDR2 SYGVKD. For the CDR3, the DNA is TGTGCCATCAGCCCGAAGGGACAGAATAATTCACCCCTCCACTTT. Translating it yields CAISPKGQNNSPLHF.

V and J are TRBV7-2 and TRBJ2-2; unclear D gene. CDR3 length: 12 residues. Trimming took off 6 bases at V and 2 bases at J, with 4 bases between the two ends. CDR1 SGHTA and CDR2 FQGNSA come from the germline V gene. The CDR3 reads CASSLNTGELFF. CDR3 nucleotides: TGTGCCAGCAGTTTAAACACCGGGGAGCTGTTTTTT.

This chain connects TRBV4-3 to TRBJ2-3; no definite D call. Germline CDR1 and CDR2: LGHNA and YSLEER. With 4 bases removed from V and 2 bases from J, the gap between germline ends came to 10 bases. This CDR3 is 14 amino acids long. In nucleotides, the CDR3 is TGCGCCAGCAGCCCCTCGGTTGTCACAGATACGCAGTATTTT. It is translated as CASSPSVVTDTQYF.

A single count supports this clone. The CDR3 region is CASSLRTGGVHGYTF. The CDR3 bases are TGTGCCAGCAGCTTGCGGACAGGGGGCGTGCATGGCTACACCTTC. The V call is TRBV5-4, the J call TRBJ1-2, with 11 bases lining up with TRBD1. The germline V gene encodes CDR1 SGHNT and CDR2 YYREEE (reference sequence). This CDR3 has 15 residues. V gave up 1 base and J gave up 6 bases; unmatched junction bases: 5. Based on the CDR3 plus reference TRBV5-4 and TRBJ1-2, the full variable domain is ETGVTQSPTHLIKTRGQQVTLRCSSQSGHNTVSWYQQALGQGPQFIFQYYREEENGRGNFPPRFSGLQFPNYSSELNVNALELDDSALYLCASSLRTGGVHGYTFGSGTRLTVV.

This chain connects TRBV5-1 to TRBJ1-1, with a weak D call TRBD1 (6 bases). Germline CDR1 and CDR2: SGHRS and YFSETQ. Trimming removed 2 bases from V and 5 bases from J, with 13 bases in between. CDR3 length: 14 amino acids. CDR3 DNA sequence: TGCGCCAGCAGCTTCCTGGGGGCGCAAACTGAAGCTTTCTTT. Its protein product is CASSFLGAQTEAFF.

The chain joins TRBV27 to TRBJ2-5; D ambiguous. This CDR3 is built from 14 residues. Trimming cost V 0 bases and J 5 bases, with 10 bases left between them. CDR1 MNHEY and CDR2 SMNVEV come from the germline V gene (reference sequence). The CDR3 is CASSLSPPSETQYF. In nucleotides, the CDR3 is TGTGCCAGCAGTTTATCTCCACCTTCGGAGACCCAGTACTTC.

Concerning this clone: Within the sample, other DNA sequences also encode this same CDR3. The CDR3 sequence is CASSLQGLNTEAFF. CDR3 nucleotide sequence: TGTGCCAGCAGCTTACAGGGGCTGAACACTGAAGCTTTCTTT. The chain employs TRBV6-2 or TRBV6-3 and TRBJ1-1; 7 bases map to TRBD1. CDR3 length equals 14 residues. Per germline, CDR1 MNHEY and CDR2 SVGEGT. J lost 0 bases, V lost 6 bases, and 4 bases had no gene match.

The rearrangement joins TRBV7-2 to TRBJ2-2, with 12 bases matching TRBD2. Germline trimming cut 5 bases from V and 5 bases from J; bases unmatched to any gene: 3. CDR3 length: 15 amino acids. Germline V gene sequence: CDR1 SGHTA, CDR2 FQGNSA. The CDR3: CASSPGTSGTGELFF. Here the CDR3 DNA reads TGTGCCAGCAGCCCTGGGACTAGCGGGACCGGGGAGCTGTTTTTT.

V and J are TRBV27 and TRBJ1-1; tentative D call: TRBD1 (5 bases). CDR1 MNHEY and CDR2 SMNVEV come from the germline V gene (reference sequence). V was cut by 2 bases and J by 10 bases, with 11 bases left in between. This CDR3 spans 12 amino acids. The CDR3 protein is CASSLRGERAFF. DNA for the CDR3: TGTGCCAGCAGTTTACGGGGCGAACGAGCTTTCTTT.